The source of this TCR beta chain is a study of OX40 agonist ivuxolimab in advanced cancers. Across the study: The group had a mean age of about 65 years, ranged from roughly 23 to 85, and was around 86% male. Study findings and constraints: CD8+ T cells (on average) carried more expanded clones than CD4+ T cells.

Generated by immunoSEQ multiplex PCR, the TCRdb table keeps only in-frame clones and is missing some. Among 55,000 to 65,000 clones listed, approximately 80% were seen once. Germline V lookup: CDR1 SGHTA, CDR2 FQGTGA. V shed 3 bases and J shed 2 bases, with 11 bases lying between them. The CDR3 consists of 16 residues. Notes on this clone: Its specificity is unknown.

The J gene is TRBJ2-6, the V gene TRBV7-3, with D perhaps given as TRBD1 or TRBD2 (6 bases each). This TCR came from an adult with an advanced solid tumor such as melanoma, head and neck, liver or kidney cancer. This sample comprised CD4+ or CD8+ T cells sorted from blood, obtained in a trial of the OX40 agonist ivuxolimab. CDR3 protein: CASSFIGGTGANVLTF. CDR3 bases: TGTGCCAGCAGCTTCATCGGGGGCACTGGGGCCAACGTCCTGACTTTC. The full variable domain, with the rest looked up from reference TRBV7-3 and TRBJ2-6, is GAGVSQTPSNKVTEKGKYVELRCDPISGHTALYWYRQSLGQGPEFLIYFQGTGAADDSGLPNDRFFAVRPEGSVSTLKIQRTERGDSAVYLCASSFIGGTGANVLTFGAGSRLTVL.